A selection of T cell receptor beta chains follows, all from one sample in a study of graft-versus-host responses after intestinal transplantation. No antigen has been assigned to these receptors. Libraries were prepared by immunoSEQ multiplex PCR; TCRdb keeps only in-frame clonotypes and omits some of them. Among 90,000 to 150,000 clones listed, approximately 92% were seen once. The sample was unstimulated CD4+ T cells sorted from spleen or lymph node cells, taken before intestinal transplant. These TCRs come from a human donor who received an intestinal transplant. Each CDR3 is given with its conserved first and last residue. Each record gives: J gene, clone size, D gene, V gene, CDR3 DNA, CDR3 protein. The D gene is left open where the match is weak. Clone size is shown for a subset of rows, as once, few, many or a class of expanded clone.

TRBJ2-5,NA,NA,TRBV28,TGTGCCAGCAGTCCCCATCGGGGAAAGACCCAGTACTTC,CASSPHRGKTQYF
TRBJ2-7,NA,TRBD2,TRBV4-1,TGCGCCAGCAGCCGGAGCCCCGTGACTAGCGGGAGAAGGAGTTCCGGGGAGCAGTACTTC,CASSRSPVTSGRRSSGEQYF
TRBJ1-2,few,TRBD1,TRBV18,TGTGCCAGCTCGGATTCCCAGATACAGGGGGACTATGGCTACACCTTC,CASSDSQIQGDYGYTF
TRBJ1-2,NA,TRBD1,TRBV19,TGTGCCAGTAGTATATTTCGGACAGGGAACTATGGCTACACCTTC,CASSIFRTGNYGYTF
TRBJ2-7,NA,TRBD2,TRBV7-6,TGTGCCAGCAGCCAGACTCTAGCGGGAGGTGGCGAGCAGTACTTC,CASSQTLAGGGEQYF
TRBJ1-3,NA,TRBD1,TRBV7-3,TGTGCCAGCAGCTTAACAGGACAGGGGTCTGGAAACACCATATATTTT,CASSLTGQGSGNTIYF
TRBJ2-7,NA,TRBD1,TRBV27,TGTGCCAGCAGTTCGTTACGCGGGACAGGGTTGAACGAGCAGTACTTC,CASSSLRGTGLNEQYF
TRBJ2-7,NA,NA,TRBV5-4,TGTGCCAGCAGCTTGGTTAGTTTGGGCAGCTCCTACGAGCAGTACTTC,CASSLVSLGSSYEQYF
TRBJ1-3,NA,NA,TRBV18,TGTGCCAGCTCGCCCATTGGGCAGGGCGTTGGAAACACCATATATTTT,CASSPIGQGVGNTIYF
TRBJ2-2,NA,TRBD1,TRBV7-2,TGTGCCAGCAGCTCGCACACCGGGACAGCGAACACCGGGGAGCTGTTTTTT,CASSSHTGTANTGELFF
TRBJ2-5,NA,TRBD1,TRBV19,TGTGCCAGTAGTTCAACGGGGACAGGGGGGGAGACCCAGTACTTC,CASSSTGTGGETQYF
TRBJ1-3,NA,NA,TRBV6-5,TGTGCCAGCAGTTACCGGGGGGGACGAGGGAGAAACACCATATATTTT,CASSYRGGRGRNTIYF
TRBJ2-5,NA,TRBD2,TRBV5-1,TGCGCCAGCAGCAGAACGAGGACTAGCGGGAGGGGCGAAGAGACCCAGTACTTC,CASSRTRTSGRGEETQYF
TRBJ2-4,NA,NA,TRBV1,TGCACCAGCGGAACACAGGGCCCCCTCGGACCCAAAAACATTCAGTACTTC,CTSGTQGPLGPKNIQYF
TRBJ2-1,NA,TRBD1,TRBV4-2,TGTGCCAGCAGCCAACTCCTAGGGGGCTACTCCTACAATGAGCAGTTCTTC,CASSQLLGGYSYNEQFF
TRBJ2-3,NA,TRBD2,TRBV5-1,TGCGCCAGCAGTTATGGACTAGCGATGAGCACAGATACGCAGTATTTT,CASSYGLAMSTDTQYF
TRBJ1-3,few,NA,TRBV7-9,TGTGCCAGCAGCTTATTTATACAGAGCTCTGGAAACACCATATATTTT,CASSLFIQSSGNTIYF
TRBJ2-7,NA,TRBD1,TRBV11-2,TGTGCCAGCAGCTTCCGGGACAGGGCCCAGGTACGTTACGAGCAGTACTTC,CASSFRDRAQVRYEQYF
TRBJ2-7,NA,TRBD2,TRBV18,TGTGCCAGCTCACCTGCCAGACTAGCGGGCACCTACGAGCAGTACTTC,CASSPARLAGTYEQYF
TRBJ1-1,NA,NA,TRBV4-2,TGTGCCAGCAGCCAAGGAGGGAAGGACACTGAAGCTTTCTTT,CASSQGGKDTEAFF